The entry that follows covers one T cell receptor (beta chain) sequence. This entry comes from a study of blood T cell repertoires in COVID-19. In the study overall: From the United States, Italy and Spain came samples of acute and convalescent COVID-19.

In the authors' workflow: Amplification of reference gene primers was used by the study to estimate nucleated cell counts. TCRdb keeps only in-frame clones here, not all; method: immunoSEQ multiplex PCR. Clone size and the V and J calls come from that table; the DNA yielded D and trimming. The table lists a few hundred thousand clones, roughly 84% of them singletons, with around 6.5% in the top ten. The CDR3 has 16 residues. Germline-derived CDR1 and CDR2 are SGHTA and FQGNSA. V lost 5 bases and J lost 0, with 11 bases in between. Participants' reported clinical history set cohort assignment. The sequenced sample consisted of PBMCs or T cells enriched from blood (not recorded which). The chain is built from TRBV7-2 and TRBJ2-6; TRBD1 might be the D (6 bases). The source of this sequence is a woman between 35 and 50 years old who had recovered from COVID-19. CDR3 loop: CASSKTGSSGANVLTF. DNA for the CDR3: TGTGCCAGCAGCAAGACAGGTTCCTCTGGGGCCAACGTCCTGACTTTC.